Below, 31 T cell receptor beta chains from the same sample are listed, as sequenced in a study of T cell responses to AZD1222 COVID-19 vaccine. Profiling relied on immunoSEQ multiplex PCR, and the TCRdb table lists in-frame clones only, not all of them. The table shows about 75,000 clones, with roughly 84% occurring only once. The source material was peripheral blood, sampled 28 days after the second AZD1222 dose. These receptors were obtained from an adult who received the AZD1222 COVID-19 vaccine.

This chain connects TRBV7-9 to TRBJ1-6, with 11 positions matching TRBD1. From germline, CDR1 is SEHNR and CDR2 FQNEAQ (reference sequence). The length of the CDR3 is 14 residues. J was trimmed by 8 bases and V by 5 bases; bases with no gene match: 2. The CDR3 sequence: CASSRDRGDSPLHF. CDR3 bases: TGTGCCAGCAGCAGGGACAGGGGGGATTCACCCCTCCACTTT.

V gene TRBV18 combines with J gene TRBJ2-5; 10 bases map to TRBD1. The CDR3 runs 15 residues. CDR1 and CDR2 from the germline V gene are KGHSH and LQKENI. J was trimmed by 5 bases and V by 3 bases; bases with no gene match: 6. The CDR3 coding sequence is TGTGCCAGCTCACCCGGGACAGGGGACGGGGAGACCCAGTACTTC. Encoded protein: CASSPGTGDGETQYF. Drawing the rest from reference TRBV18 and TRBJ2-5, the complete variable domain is NAGVMQNPRHLVRRRGQEARLRCSPMKGHSHVYWYRQLPEEGLKFMVYLQKENIIDESGMPKERFSAEFPKEGPSILRIQQVVRGDSAAYFCASSPGTGDGETQYFGPGTRLLVL.

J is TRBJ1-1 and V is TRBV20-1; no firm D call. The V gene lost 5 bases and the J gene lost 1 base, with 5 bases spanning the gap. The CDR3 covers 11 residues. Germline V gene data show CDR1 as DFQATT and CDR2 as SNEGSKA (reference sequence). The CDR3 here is CSALRNTEAFF. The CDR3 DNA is TGCAGTGCTCTCCGGAACACTGAAGCTTTCTTT.

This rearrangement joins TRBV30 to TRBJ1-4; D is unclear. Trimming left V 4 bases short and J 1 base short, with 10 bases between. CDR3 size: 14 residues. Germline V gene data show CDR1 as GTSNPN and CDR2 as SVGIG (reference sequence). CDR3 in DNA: TGTGCCTGGAATGCGGGCAGAACTAATGAAAAACTGTTTTTT. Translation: CAWNAGRTNEKLFF.

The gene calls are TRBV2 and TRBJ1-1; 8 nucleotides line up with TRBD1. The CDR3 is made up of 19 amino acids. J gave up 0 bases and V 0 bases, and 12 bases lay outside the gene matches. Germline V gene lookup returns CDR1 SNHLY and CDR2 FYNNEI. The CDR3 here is CASSEARTGIRIVNTEAFF. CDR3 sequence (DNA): TGTGCCAGCAGTGAAGCGCGGACAGGGATCCGCATTGTGAACACTGAAGCTTTCTTT.

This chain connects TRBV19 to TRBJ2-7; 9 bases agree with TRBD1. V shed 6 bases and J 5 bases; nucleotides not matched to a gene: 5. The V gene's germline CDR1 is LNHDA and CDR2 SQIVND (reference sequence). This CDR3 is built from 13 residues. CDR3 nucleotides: TGTGCCAGTAGGCGACAGGGGGTGAACGAGCAGTACTTC. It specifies CASRRQGVNEQYF.

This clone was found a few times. CDR3: CASSKGLAGTNTQYF. CDR3 in DNA: TGCGCCAGCAGCAAGGGACTAGCGGGGACAAATACGCAGTATTTT. The rearrangement joins TRBV5-1 to TRBJ2-3, with 13 bases that match TRBD2. The germline V gene encodes CDR1 SGHRS and CDR2 YFSETQ. V lost 4 bases and J lost 7; bases outside the gene matches: 6. The CDR3 is made up of 15 amino acids.

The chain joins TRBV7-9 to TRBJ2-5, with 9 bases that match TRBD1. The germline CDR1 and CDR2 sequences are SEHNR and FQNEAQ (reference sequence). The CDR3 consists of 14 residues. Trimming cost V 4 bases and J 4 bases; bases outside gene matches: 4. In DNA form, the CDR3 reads TGTGCCAGCAGCTCGGGACAGGGTAGAGAGACCCAGTACTTC. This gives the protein CASSSGQGRETQYF.

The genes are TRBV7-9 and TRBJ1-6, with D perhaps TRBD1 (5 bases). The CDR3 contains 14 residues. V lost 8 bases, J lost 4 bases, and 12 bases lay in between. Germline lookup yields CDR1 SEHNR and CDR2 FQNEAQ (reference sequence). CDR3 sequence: CASRRTPYNSPLHF. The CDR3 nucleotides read TGTGCCAGCCGCCGGACACCTTATAATTCACCCCTCCACTTT.

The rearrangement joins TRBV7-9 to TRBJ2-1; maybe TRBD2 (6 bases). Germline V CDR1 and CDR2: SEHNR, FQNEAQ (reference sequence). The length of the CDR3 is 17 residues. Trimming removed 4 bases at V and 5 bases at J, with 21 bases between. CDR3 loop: CASSSPGLTTPNNEQFF. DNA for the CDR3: TGTGCCAGCAGCTCGCCGGGACTCACTACGCCTAACAATGAGCAGTTCTTC.

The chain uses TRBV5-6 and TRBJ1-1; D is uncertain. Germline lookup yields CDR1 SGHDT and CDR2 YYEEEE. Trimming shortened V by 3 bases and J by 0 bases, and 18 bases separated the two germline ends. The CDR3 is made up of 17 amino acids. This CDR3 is CASSSVGQSRLNTEAFF. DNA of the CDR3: TGTGCCAGCAGCTCAGTCGGGCAGAGTCGACTGAACACTGAAGCTTTCTTT.

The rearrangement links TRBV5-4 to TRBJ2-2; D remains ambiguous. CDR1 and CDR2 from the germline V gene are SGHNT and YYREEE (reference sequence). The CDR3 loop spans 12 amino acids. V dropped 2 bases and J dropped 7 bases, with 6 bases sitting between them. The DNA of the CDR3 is TGTGCCAGCAGCTTATCACTCGGGGAGCTGTTTTTT. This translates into CASSLSLGELFF.

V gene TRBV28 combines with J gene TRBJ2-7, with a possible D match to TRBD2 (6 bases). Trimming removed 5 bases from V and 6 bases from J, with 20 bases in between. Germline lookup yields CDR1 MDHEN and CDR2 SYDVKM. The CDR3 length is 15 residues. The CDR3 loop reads CASSLGGGFRLEQYF. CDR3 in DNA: TGTGCCAGCAGTCTTGGTGGAGGGTTCCGCCTCGAGCAGTACTTC. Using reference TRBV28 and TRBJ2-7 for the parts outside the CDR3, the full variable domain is DVKVTQSSRYLVKRTGEKVFLECVQDMDHENMFWYRQDPGLGLRLIYFSYDVKMKEKGDIPEGYSVSREKKERFSLILESASTNQTSMYLCASSLGGGFRLEQYFGPGTRLTVT.

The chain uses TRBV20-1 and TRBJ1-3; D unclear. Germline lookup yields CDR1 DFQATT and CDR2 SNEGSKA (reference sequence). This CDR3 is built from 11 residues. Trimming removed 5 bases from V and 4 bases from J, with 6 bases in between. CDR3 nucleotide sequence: TGCAGTGCTGAATTAGGAAACACCATATATTTT. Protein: CSAELGNTIYF.

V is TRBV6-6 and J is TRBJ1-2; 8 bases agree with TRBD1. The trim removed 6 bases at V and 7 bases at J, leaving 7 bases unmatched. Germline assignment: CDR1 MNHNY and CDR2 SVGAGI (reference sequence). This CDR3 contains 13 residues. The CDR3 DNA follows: TGTGCCAGCAGACCGGACAGGGCGGGTGGCTACACCTTC. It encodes CASRPDRAGGYTF.

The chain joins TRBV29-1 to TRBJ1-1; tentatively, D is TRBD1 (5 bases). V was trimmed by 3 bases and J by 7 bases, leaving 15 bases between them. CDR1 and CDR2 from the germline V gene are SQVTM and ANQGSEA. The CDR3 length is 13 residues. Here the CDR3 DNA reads TGCAGCGTTGAGGAGGTGGGGGTTCTTGAAGCTTTCTTT. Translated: CSVEEVGVLEAFF.

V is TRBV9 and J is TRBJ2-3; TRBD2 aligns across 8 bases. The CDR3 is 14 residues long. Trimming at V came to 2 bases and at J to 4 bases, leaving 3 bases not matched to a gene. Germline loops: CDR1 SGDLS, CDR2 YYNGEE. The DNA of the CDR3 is TGTGCCAGCAGCGTCGGCGGGGGGTCAGATACGCAGTATTTT. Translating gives CASSVGGGSDTQYF.

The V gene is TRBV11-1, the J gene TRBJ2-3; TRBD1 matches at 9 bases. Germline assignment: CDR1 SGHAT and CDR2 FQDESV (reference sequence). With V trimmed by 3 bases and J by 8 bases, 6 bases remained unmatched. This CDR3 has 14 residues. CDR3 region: CASSLGQGRGTQYF. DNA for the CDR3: TGTGCCAGCAGCTTGGGACAGGGTCGGGGTACGCAGTATTTT.

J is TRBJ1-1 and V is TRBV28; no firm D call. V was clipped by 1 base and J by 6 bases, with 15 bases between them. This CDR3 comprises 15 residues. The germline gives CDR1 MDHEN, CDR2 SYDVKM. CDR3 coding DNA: TGTGCCAGCAGTTTATTGGGAGATGGGGTGCCTGAAGCTTTCTTT. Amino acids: CASSLLGDGVPEAFF.

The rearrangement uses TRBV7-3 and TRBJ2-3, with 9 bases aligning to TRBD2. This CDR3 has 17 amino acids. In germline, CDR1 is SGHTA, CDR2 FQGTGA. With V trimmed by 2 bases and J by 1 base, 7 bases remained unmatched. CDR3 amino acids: CASSLERAGGGTDTQYF. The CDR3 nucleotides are TGTGCCAGCAGCTTAGAACGAGCGGGGGGTGGCACAGATACGCAGTATTTT.

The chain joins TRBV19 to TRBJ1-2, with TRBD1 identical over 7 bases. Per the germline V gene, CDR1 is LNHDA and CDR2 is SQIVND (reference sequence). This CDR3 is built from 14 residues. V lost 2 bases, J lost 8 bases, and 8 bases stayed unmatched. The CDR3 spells CASSISGRGRGYTF. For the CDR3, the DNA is TGTGCCAGTAGTATAAGTGGTAGGGGGCGAGGCTACACCTTC.

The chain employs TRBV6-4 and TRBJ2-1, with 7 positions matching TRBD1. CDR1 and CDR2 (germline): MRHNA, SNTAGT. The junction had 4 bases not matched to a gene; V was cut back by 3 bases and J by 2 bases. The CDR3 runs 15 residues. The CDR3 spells CASSDGQGAYNEQFF. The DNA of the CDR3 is TGTGCCAGCAGTGATGGGCAGGGGGCCTACAATGAGCAGTTCTTC.

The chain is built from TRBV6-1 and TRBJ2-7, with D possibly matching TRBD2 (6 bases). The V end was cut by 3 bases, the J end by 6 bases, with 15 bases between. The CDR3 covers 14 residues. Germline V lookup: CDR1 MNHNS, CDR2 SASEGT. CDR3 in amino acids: CASSDIQGGVEQYF. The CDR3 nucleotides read TGTGCCAGCAGTGACATCCAGGGCGGGGTCGAGCAGTACTTC.

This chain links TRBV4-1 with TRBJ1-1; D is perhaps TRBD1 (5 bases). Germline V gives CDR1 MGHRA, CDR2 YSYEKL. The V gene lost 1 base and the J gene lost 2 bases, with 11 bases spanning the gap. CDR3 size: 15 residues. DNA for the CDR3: TGCGCCAGCAGCCAAGTCCCGACAGCAAACACTGAAGCTTTCTTT. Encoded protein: CASSQVPTANTEAFF.

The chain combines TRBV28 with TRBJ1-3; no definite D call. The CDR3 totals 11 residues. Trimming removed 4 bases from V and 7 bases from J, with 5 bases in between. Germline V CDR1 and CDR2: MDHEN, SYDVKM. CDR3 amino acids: CASSSVNTIYF. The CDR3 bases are TGTGCCAGCAGTTCCGTGAACACCATATATTTT. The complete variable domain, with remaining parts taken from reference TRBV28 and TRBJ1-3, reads DVKVTQSSRYLVKRTGEKVFLECVQDMDHENMFWYRQDPGLGLRLIYFSYDVKMKEKGDIPEGYSVSREKKERFSLILESASTNQTSMYLCASSSVNTIYFGEGSWLTVV.

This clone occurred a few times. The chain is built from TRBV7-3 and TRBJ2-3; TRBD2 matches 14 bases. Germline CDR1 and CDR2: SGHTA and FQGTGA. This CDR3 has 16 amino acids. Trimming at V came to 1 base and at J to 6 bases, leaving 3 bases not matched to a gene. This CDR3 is CASSLRLAGGPDTQYF. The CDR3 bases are TGTGCCAGCAGCTTAAGACTAGCGGGGGGGCCGGATACGCAGTATTTT.

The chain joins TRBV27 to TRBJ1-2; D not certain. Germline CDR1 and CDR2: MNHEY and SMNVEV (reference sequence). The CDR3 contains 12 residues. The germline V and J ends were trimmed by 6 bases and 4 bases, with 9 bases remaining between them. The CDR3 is CASRDGPYGYTF. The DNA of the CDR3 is TGTGCCAGCAGGGACGGGCCCTATGGCTACACCTTC.

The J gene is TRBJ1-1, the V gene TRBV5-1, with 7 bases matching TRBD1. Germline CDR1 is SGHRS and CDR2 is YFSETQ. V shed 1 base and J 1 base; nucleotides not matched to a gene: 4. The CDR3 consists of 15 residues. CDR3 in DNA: TGCGCCAGCAGCTTGAAGGGGGCCGAGAACACTGAAGCTTTCTTT. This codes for CASSLKGAENTEAFF.

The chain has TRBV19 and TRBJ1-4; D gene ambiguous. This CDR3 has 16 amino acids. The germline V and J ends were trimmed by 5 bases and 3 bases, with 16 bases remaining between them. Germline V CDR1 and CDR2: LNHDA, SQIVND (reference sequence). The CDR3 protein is CASSPTSKGSNEKLFF. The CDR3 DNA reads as TGTGCCAGTAGTCCAACCTCCAAGGGATCTAATGAAAAACTGTTTTTT.

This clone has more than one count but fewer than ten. Here the CDR3 DNA reads TGTGCCAGCAGCACCCCTAGCGGACAAGAGACCCAGTACTTC. Translating gives CASSTPSGQETQYF. This rearrangement joins TRBV5-6 to TRBJ2-5, with 7 positions matching TRBD2. The CDR3 covers 14 residues. Losses at the gene ends were 4 bases for V and 2 bases for J; bases not matched to a gene: 5. Germline V lookup: CDR1 SGHDT, CDR2 YYEEEE. The full variable domain, its missing parts supplied by reference TRBV5-6 and TRBJ2-5, is DAGVTQSPTHLIKTRGQQVTLRCSPKSGHDTVSWYQQALGQGPQFIFQYYEEEERQRGNFPDRFSGHQFPNYSSELNVNALLLGDSALYLCASSTPSGQETQYFGPGTRLLVL.

CDR3 protein: CASSVVGVAPTDTQYF. CDR3 DNA sequence: TGTGCCAGCAGCGTAGTCGGAGTAGCCCCCACAGATACGCAGTATTTT. The chain joins TRBV9 to TRBJ2-3, with D unclear. The germline V and J ends were trimmed by 0 bases and 2 bases, with 13 bases remaining between them. CDR1 and CDR2 from the germline V gene are SGDLS and YYNGEE. This CDR3 has 16 amino acids.